Listed below are T cell receptor beta chains from one sample, sequenced in a study of blood T cell repertoires in COVID-19. Clones were sequenced by immunoSEQ multiplex PCR, and TCRdb holds only the in-frame ones, with some missing. The sample holds around 170,000 clones, roughly 78% seen once. Sequenced input: peripheral blood. The receptors were sampled from a man aged 65-85 years with active or convalescent COVID-19. CDR3s include the opening cysteine and the closing phenylalanine or tryptophan. The D gene is left open where the match is weak. Where a row states a size, it is once, few, many or the class of an expanded clone; other rows omit it.

j_call clone_size v_call d_call cdr3_aa cdr3_nt
TRBJ1-5 - TRBV28 - CASSLSLGLGSLNQPQHF TGTGCCAGCAGTTTAAGTTTGGGTCTAGGCAGCCTCAATCAGCCCCAGCATTTT
TRBJ2-7 - TRBV19 - CASSRQVSSYEQYF TGTGCCAGTAGTAGACAGGTCAGCTCCTACGAGCAGTACTTC
TRBJ2-3 - TRBV3-1/TRBV3-2 TRBD2 CASSLRTSGLDTQYF TGTGCCAGCAGCCTCCGGACTAGCGGATTAGATACGCAGTATTTT
TRBJ1-5 - TRBV6-5 TRBD1 CAIRTQGGSNQPQHF TGTGCCATCCGAACACAGGGGGGGAGCAATCAGCCCCAGCATTTT
TRBJ2-1 - TRBV7-8 - CASSSQTQEAYNEQFF TGTGCCAGCAGCTCCCAAACCCAGGAAGCCTACAATGAGCAGTTCTTC
TRBJ2-6 few TRBV18 - CASSPASSGANVLTF TGTGCCAGCTCACCCGCTAGCTCTGGGGCCAACGTCCTGACTTTC
TRBJ1-2 - TRBV5-4 TRBD1 CASSLQGADYGYTF TGTGCCAGCAGCTTACAGGGGGCGGACTATGGCTACACCTTC
TRBJ1-2 - TRBV9 - CASSGQRGGLFGGYTF TGTGCCAGCAGCGGGCAACGGGGGGGGCTATTCGGAGGCTACACCTTC
TRBJ1-1 - TRBV12-3/TRBV12-4 TRBD1 CASSFSGGFLAFF TGTGCCAGCAGTTTTTCAGGGGGGTTTTTAGCTTTCTTT
TRBJ1-1 - TRBV7-2 TRBD1 CASSSRTGHDTEAFF TGTGCCAGCAGCTCAAGGACAGGTCATGACACTGAAGCTTTCTTT